This T cell receptor beta chain was sequenced in a study of T cell changes during pregnancy in multiple sclerosis. Clones were read by immunoSEQ multiplex PCR, and TCRdb kept only the in-frame ones, dropping some. The table includes 39,000 or so clones, 80% to 95% detected once. This CDR3 is 15 amino acids long. Germline V gene lookup returns CDR1 SGHTA and CDR2 FQGNSA. V trimming: 5 bases; J trimming: 2 bases; junction bases outside the gene matches: 7. In this sample, this clone turned up a few times. The chain links TRBV7-2 to TRBJ1-2; 8 nucleotides agree with TRBD1. Source: CD4+ T cells from peripheral blood mononuclear cells, taken after pregnancy. This sequence was found in a female donor in good health, enrolled as a control in a pregnancy study. The CDR3 sequence: CASSPQTGENYGYTF. CDR3 nucleotides: TGTGCCAGCAGCCCCCAGACAGGGGAGAACTATGGCTACACCTTC.